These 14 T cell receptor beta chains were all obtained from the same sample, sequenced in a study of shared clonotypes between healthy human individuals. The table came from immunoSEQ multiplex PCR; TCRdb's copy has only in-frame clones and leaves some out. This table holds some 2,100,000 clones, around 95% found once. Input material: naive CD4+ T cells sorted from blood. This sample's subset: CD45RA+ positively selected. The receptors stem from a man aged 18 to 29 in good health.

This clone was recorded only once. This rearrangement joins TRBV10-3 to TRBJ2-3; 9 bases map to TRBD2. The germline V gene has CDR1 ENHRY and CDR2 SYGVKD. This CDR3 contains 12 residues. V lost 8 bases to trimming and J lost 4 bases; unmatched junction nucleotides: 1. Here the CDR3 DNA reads TGTGCCATCGGCGGGGGGGCAGATACGCAGTATTTT. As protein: CAIGGGADTQYF.

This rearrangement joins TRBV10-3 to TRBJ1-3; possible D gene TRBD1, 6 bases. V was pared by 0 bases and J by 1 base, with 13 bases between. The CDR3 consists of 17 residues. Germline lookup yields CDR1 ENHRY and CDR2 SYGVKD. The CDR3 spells CAISESQTGLSGNTIYF. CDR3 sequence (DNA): TGTGCCATCAGTGAGTCTCAGACAGGCTTGTCTGGAAACACCATATATTTT.

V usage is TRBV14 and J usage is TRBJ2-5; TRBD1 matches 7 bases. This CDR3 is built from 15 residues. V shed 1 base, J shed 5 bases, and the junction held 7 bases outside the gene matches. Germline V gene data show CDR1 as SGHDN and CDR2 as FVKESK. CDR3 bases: TGTGCCAGCAGCCAAGTTAGGGGGCGCGGGGAGACCCAGTACTTC. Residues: CASSQVRGRGETQYF.

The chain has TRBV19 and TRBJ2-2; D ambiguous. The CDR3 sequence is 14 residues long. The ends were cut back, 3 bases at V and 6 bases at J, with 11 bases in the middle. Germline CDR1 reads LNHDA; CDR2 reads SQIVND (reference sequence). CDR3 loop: CASSIGPASGELFF. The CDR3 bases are TGTGCCAGTAGTATTGGGCCGGCGTCCGGGGAGCTGTTTTTT.

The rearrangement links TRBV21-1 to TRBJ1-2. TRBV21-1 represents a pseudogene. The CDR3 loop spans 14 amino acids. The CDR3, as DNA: TGTGCCAGCAGCAAAGTGCGGGACCACGTAAGCTACACCTTC. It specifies CASSKVRDHVSYTF.

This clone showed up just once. The CDR3 DNA reads as TGTGCCAGCAGCCCCCGACACTTCGGGGAGCTGTTTTTT. Its translation is CASSPRHFGELFF. The chain uses TRBV11-2 and TRBJ2-2; D unresolved. The CDR3 sequence is 13 residues long. In germline, CDR1 is SGHAT, CDR2 FQNNGV. Deletions cut 5 bases from V and 7 bases from J, with 11 bases between.

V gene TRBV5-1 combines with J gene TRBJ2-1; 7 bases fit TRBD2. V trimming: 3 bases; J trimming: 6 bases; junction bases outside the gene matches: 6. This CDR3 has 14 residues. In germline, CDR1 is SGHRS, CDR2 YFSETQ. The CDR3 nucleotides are TGCGCCAGCAGCTCTCGACTAGCTGTCAATGAGCAGTTCTTC. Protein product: CASSSRLAVNEQFF. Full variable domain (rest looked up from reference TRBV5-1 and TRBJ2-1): KAGVTQTPRYLIKTRGQQVTLSCSPISGHRSVSWYQQTPGQGLQFLFEYFSETQRNKGNFPGRFSGRQFSNSRSEMNVSTLELGDSALYLCASSSRLAVNEQFFGPGTRLTVL.

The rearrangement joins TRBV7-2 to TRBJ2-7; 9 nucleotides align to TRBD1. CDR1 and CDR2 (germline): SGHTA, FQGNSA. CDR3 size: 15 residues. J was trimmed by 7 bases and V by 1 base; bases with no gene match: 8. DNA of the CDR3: TGTGCCAGCAGCTTAGGGGGACAGGGTCTAAAAGAGCAGTACTTC. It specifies CASSLGGQGLKEQYF.

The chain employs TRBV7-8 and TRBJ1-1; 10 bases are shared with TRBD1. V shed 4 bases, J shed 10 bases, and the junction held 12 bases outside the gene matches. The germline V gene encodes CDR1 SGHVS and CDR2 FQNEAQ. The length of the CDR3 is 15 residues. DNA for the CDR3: TGTGCCAGCAGCTCCGAATCCGGGACAGGGGAGGGAGCTTTCTTT. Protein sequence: CASSSESGTGEGAFF.

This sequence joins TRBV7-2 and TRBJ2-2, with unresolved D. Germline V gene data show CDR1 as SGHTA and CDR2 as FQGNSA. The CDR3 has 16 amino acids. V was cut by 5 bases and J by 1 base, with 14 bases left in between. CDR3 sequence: CASSPLTALNTGELFF. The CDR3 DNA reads TGTGCCAGCAGCCCATTGACGGCCCTGAACACCGGGGAGCTGTTTTTT. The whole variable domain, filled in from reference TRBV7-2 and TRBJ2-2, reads GAGVSQSPSNKVTEKGKDVELRCDPISGHTALYWYRQSLGQGLEFLIYFQGNSAPDKSGLPSDRFSAERTGGSVSTLTIQRTQQEDSAVYLCASSPLTALNTGELFFGEGSRLTVL.

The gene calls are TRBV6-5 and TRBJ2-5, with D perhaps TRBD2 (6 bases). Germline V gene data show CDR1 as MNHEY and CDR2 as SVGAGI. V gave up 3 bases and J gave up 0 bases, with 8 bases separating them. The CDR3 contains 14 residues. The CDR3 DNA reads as TGTGCCAGCAGTTATGGAGGGAACCAAGAGACCCAGTACTTC. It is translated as CASSYGGNQETQYF.

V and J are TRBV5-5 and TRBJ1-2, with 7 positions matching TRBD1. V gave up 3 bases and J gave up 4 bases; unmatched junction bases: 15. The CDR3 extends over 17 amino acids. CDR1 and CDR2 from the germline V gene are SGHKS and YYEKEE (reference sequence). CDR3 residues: CASSSDRVRERGYGYTF. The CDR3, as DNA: TGTGCCAGCAGCTCTGACAGGGTACGCGAGCGGGGCTATGGCTACACCTTC.

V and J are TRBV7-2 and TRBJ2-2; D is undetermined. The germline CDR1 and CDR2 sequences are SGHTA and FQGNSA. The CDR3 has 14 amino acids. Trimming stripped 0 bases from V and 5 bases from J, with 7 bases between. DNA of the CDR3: TGTGCCAGCAGCTTAGCGGGTCGAACCGGGGAGCTGTTTTTT. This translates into CASSLAGRTGELFF.

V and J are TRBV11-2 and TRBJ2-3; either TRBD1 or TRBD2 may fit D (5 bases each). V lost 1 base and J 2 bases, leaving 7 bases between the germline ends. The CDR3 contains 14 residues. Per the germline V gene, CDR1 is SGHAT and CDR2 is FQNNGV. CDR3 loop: CASSLGGTTDTQYF. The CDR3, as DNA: TGTGCCAGCAGCTTAGGTGGGACCACAGATACGCAGTATTTT.